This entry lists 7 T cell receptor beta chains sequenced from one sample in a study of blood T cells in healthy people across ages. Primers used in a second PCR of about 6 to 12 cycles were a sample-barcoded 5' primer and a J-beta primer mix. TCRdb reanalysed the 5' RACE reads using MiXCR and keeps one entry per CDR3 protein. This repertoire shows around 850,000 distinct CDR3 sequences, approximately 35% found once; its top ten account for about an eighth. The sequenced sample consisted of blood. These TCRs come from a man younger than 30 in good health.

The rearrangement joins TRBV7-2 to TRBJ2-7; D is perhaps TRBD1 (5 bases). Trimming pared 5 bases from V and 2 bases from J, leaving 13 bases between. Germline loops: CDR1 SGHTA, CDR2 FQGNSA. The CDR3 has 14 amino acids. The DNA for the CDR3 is TGTGCCAGCAGCCCTATACACAGGACCTACGAGCAGTACTTC. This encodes CASSPIHRTYEQYF.

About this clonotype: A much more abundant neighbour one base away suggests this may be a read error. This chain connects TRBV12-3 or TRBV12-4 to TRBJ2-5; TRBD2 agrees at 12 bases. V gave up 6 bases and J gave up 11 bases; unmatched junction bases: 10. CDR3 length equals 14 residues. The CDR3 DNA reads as TGTGCCAGCAGCACTAGCGGGGGGTGGGATGAGCAGTACTTC. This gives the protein CASSTSGGWDEQYF.

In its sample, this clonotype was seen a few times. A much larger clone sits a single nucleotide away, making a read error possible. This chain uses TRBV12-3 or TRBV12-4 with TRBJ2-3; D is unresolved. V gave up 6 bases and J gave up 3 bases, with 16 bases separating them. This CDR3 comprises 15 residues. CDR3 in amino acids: CASRRGSARTDTQYF. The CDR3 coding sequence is TGTGCCAGCAGGCGCGGATCTGCTAGAACAGATACGCAGTATTTT.

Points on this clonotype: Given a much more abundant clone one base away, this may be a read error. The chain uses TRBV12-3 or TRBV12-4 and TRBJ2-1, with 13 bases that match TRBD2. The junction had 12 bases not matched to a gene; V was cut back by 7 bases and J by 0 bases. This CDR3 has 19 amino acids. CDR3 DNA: TGTGCCAGCATCCCGACTAGCGGGAGGCCCGTACCCTCCTACAATGAGCAGTTCTTC. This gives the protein CASIPTSGRPVPSYNEQFF.

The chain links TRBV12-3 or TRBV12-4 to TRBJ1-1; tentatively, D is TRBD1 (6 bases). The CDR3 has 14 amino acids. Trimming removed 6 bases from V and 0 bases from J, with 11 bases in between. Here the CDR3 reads CASSRQDLNTEAFF. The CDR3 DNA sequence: TGTGCCAGCAGCAGACAGGATTTGAACACTGAAGCTTTCTTT.

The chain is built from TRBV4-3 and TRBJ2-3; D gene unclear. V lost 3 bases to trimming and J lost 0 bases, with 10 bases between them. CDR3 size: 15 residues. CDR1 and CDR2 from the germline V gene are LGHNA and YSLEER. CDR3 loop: CASSQNPSSTDTQYF. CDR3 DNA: TGCGCCAGCAGCCAGAACCCGTCTAGCACAGATACGCAGTATTTT.

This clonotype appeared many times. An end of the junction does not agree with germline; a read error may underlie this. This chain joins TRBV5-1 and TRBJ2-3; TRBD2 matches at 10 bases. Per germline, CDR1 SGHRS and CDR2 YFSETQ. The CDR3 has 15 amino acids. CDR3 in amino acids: CASSALAGGTDTQYF. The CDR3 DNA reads TGTGCCAGCAGCGCCCTAGCGGGGGGCACAGATACGCAGTATTTT.